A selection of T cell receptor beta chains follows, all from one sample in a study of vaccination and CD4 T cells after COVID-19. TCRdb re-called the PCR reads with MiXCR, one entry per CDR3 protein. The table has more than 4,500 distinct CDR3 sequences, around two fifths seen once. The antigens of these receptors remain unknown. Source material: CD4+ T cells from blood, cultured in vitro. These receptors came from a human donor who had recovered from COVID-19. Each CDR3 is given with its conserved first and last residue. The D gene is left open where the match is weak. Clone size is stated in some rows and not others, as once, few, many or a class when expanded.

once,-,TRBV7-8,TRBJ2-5,TGTGCCAGCAGCTTAGTCCACCGGGGGCGAGTGACCCAGTACTTC,CASSLVHRGRVTQYF
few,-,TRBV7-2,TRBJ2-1,TGTGCCAGCAGCTTACTGCGGGGCCATGAGCAGTTCTTC,CASSLLRGHEQFF
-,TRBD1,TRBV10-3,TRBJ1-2,TGTGCCATCAGTGATCTACAGGGGGTACGTGGCTACACCTTC,CAISDLQGVRGYTF
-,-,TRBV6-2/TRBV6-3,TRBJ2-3,TGTGCCAGCAGTTCTGGGGATCCCAATAGCACAGATACGCAGTATTTT,CASSSGDPNSTDTQYF
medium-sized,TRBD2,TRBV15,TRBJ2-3,TGTGCCACCAGCAGTTCGCGGGAGCCAACAGATACGCAGTATTTT,CATSSSREPTDTQYF
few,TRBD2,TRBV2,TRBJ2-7,TGTGCCAGCAGTCCTGGACTAGCGGGGGTCGAGCAGTACTTC,CASSPGLAGVEQYF
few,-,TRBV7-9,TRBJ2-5,TGTGCCAGCAGCTTCCTAGCGTACCAAGAGACCCAGTACTTC,CASSFLAYQETQYF
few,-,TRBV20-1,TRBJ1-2,TGCAGTGCTCAACCCCCGGGAGCCATACGACGAGGCTACACCTTC,CSAQPPGAIRRGYTF
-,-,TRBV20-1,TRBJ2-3,TGCAGTGCTATACAACTAGCAAGGCTCGCAGATACGCAGTATTTT,CSAIQLARLADTQYF
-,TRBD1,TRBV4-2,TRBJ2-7,TGTGCCAGCAGCCAAGGCCCGGGACAGAGTACGTGGGAGCAGTACTTC,CASSQGPGQSTWEQYF
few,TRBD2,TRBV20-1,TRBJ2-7,TGCAGTGCTAGAGAGCGAGGACTAGAAGAAAACGAGCAGTACTTC,CSARERGLEENEQYF
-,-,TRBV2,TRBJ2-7,TGTGCCAGCAGTGGGTCGGTGACTAACTATTACGAGCAGCACTTC,CASSGSVTNYYEQHF
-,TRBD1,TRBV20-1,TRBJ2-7,TGCAGTGCTAGTAGGGACAGCTCCTACGAGCAGTACTTC,CSASRDSSYEQYF
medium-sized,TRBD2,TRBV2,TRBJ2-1,TGTGCCAGCAGTGTTCCAAGCGGGAGAGGCAATGAGCAGTTCTTC,CASSVPSGRGNEQFF
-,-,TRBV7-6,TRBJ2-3,TGTGCCAGCAGCTTAGGGCGGGCAGATACGCAGTATTTT,CASSLGRADTQYF
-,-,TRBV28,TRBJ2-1,TGTGCCAGCAGTCTTTATAGGCGTGAGCAGTTCTTC,CASSLYRREQFF
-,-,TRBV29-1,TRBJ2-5,TGCAGCGTTGTACGGTGGCAGCAAGAGACCCAGTACTTC,CSVVRWQQETQYF
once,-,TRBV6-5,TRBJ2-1,TGTGCCAGCAGTTACTCCGGGACCGGATACAATGAGCAGTTCTTC,CASSYSGTGYNEQFF
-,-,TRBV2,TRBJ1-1,TGTGCCAGCAGTGAGGAGGGGAACACTGAAGCTTTCTTT,CASSEEGNTEAFF
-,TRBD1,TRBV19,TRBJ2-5,TGTGCCAGTAGTATCCGACAGGGGGCAATTAGGGAGACCCAGTACTTC,CASSIRQGAIRETQYF
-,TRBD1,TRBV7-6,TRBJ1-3,TGTGCCAGCAGCCCGACAGGGAGCTCTGGAAACACCATATATTTT,CASSPTGSSGNTIYF
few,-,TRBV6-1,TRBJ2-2,TGTGCCAGCAGGTTACCAGGGAAGCCCGCCGGGGAGCTGTTTTTT,CASRLPGKPAGELFF
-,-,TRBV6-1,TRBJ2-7,TGTGCCAGCAGTGAGTCCTCGTTCTCCTACGAGCAGTACTTC,CASSESSFSYEQYF
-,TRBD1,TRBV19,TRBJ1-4,TGTGCAACAGGGCCAGGGGGCGCCCCTAATGAAAAACTGTTTTTT,CATGPGGAPNEKLFF
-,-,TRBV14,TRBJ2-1,TGTGCCAGCAGCCAAGAACCGGGACCTCCCCCTAGTGAGCAGTTCTTC,CASSQEPGPPPSEQFF
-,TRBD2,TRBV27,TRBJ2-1,TGTGCCAGCAGTTTATTCCAAAGGTTTAAGGGCGGGGACTACCACCACAATGAGCAGTTCTTC,CASSLFQRFKGGDYHHNEQFF
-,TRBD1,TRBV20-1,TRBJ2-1,TGCAGTGCTGCCGGGACAGTCACCTACAATGAGCAGTTCTTC,CSAAGTVTYNEQFF
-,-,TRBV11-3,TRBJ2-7,TGTGCCAGCAGCTTAGTGGGGCCGGGCAACGAGCAGTACTTC,CASSLVGPGNEQYF